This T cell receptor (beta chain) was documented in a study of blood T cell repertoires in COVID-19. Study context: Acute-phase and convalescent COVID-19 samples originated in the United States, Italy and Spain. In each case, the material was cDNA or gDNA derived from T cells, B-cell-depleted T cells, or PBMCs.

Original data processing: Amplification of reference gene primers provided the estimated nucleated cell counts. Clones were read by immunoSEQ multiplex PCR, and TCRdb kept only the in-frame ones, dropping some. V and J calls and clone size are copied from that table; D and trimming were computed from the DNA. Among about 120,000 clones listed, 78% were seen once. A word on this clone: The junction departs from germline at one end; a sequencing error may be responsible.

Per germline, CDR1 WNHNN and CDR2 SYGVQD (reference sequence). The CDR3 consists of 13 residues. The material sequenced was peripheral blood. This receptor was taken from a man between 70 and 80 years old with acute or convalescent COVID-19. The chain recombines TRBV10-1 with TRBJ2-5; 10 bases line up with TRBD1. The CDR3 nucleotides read TGCGCCAGCAGTGAGTCGAAGGGGGGACAGGGGAACTTC. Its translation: CASSESKGGQGNF.